This record concerns one TCR beta chain sequence. The source of the sample is a study of blood T cell repertoires in COVID-19. Per the study methods: Reference gene primer amplification in the assay estimated nucleated cell counts. The protocol was immunoSEQ multiplex PCR, while the TCRdb copy is restricted to in-frame clones and leaves out a portion. Clone size and V and J calls were adopted from that table, with D and trimming inferred from the DNA. The sample has 130,000 or so clones; around nine tenths are singletons. The CDR3 length is 13 residues. Germline values: CDR1 MNHEY, CDR2 SMNVEV (reference sequence). The V end was cut by 1 base, the J end by 7 bases, with 8 bases between.

Sequencing was carried out using peripheral blood. This sequence joins TRBV27 and TRBJ1-5, with D hard to call. The TCR comes from a woman between 65 and 79 years old with COVID-19, enrolled during active disease. The CDR3 sequence is CASSLFPSQPQHF. Here the CDR3 DNA reads TGTGCCAGCAGTTTATTCCCAAGCCAGCCCCAGCATTTT.